This T cell receptor (beta chain) was recovered during a study of radiotherapy plus CTLA-4 blockade in lung cancer. Study context: Of the patients, more than 15% showed objective responses and about 30% attained disease control. The study, taken as a whole, reports: There was expansion of tumor-derived TCR clones in blood after radiotherapy plus ipilimumab. Reported findings show early blood T cell clone dynamics, with interferon-beta, best predicted response.

The table came from immunoSEQ multiplex PCR; TCRdb's copy has only in-frame clones and leaves some out. The table includes some 94,000 clones, about four fifths detected once. Worth noting for this clone: The antigen is unknown.

It was focal radiation plus CTLA-4 blockade with ipilimumab that patients with chemo-refractory metastatic non-small-cell lung cancer received. Sequenced here: peripheral blood, sampled from a patient treated with radiotherapy plus ipilimumab. The TCR sequence derives from a human donor with non-small cell lung cancer that progressed on radiotherapy plus ipilimumab.

The CDR3 sequence is CASSRAGADTQYF. The DNA for the CDR3 is TGTGCCAGCAGCCGGGCAGGGGCAGATACGCAGTATTTT. This chain uses TRBV7-9 with TRBJ2-3, with a possible D match to TRBD1 (6 bases). The CDR3 runs to 13 residues. V lost 5 bases to trimming and J lost 4 bases, with 10 bases between them. Per the germline V gene, CDR1 is SEHNR and CDR2 is FQNEAQ (reference sequence).